A selection of T cell receptor beta chains follows, all from one sample in a study of CD8 T cells in ankylosing spondylitis. TCRdb redid the calling of the 5' RACE reads with MiXCR, one entry per CDR3 protein. The sample shows 670,000 or so distinct CDR3 sequences, 19% of them seen only once. Material for sequencing was blood, either unsorted or a sorted T cell fraction (not recorded which). The receptors here all came from a male donor with ankylosing spondylitis. The CDR3 runs from the conserved cysteine through the conserved F or W. The D gene is left open where the match is weak. Only some rows state a clone size, as once, few, many or a class for expanded clones.

size	V	D	length	J	DNA	CDR3
NA	TRBV12-3/TRBV12-4	NA	14	TRBJ1-1	TGTGCCAGCAGTTTAGGGCCAATGGACACTGAAGCTTTCTTT	CASSLGPMDTEAFF
few	TRBV7-9	NA	17	TRBJ2-2	TGTGCCAGCAGCTTAGCGACGGCACGCGCGAACACCGGGGAGCTGTTTTTT	CASSLATARANTGELFF
few	TRBV20-1	TRBD2	16	TRBJ2-5	TGCAGTGCACCGGGACTAGCGGGGGGTGATAGGGAGGGCCAGTACTTC	CSAPGLAGGDREGQYF
NA	TRBV18	NA	12	TRBJ2-7	TGTGCCAGCTCATTCCTAGGTGATGAGCAGTACTTC	CASSFLGDEQYF
few	TRBV12-3/TRBV12-4	TRBD2	15	TRBJ2-1	TGTGCCAGCAGTTTGGCTAGCGGGAGCTCAAATGAGCAGTTCTTC	CASSLASGSSNEQFF
NA	TRBV7-2	NA	14	TRBJ2-2	TGTGCCAGCAGCCCAGGGGGGAGGGCCGGGGAGCTGTTTTTT	CASSPGGRAGELFF
many	TRBV7-8	TRBD1	13	TRBJ1-2	TGTGCCAGCAGCTTAAGAGGGGGCAGGGGCTACACCTTC	CASSLRGGRGYTF
few	TRBV5-1	NA	15	TRBJ2-5	TGCGCCAGCAGCTTGGTGGTAGGTAGGCGAGAGACCCAGTACTTC	CASSLVVGRRETQYF
NA	TRBV4-1	TRBD2	21	TRBJ2-1	TGCGCCAGCAGCCAGGGGAAACCGGGACTAGCGGGGCCTAGCTCCTACAATGAGCAGTTCTTC	CASSQGKPGLAGPSSYNEQFF
many	TRBV4-1	TRBD2	21	TRBJ2-1	TGCGCCAGCAGCCAAGTCAGGCAAGGTCTAGCGGGAACCCAATCCTACAATGAGCAGTTCTTC	CASSQVRQGLAGTQSYNEQFF
NA	TRBV9	NA	16	TRBJ1-4	TGTGCCAGCAGCGTAGGTACCGGAGGGGGAGATGAAAAACTGTTTTTT	CASSVGTGGGDEKLFF
NA	TRBV27	NA	14	TRBJ2-2	TGTGCCAGCAGTTTAGCTAGCATGGCCGGGGAGCTGTTTTTT	CASSLASMAGELFF
NA	TRBV4-1	TRBD1	15	TRBJ2-7	TGCGCCAGCAGCCAAGGTGTGACAGGGGGGTACGAGCAGTACTTC	CASSQGVTGGYEQYF
NA	TRBV4-1	NA	14	TRBJ2-2	TGCGCCAGCAGCCAAGTTGTTAACCCCGGGGAGCTGTTTTTT	CASSQVVNPGELFF
few	TRBV4-3	NA	16	TRBJ1-1	TGCGCCAGCAGCCAAGATCAAGCCTCATGGGACACTGAAGCTTTCTTT	CASSQDQASWDTEAFF
NA	TRBV29-1	NA	12	TRBJ1-2	TGCAGCGTTGAGAGGGGTGGCAATGGCTACACCTTC	CSVERGGNGYTF
NA	TRBV5-5	TRBD1	13	TRBJ1-2	TGTGCCAGCGGAGTACAGGGGATGGGTGGCTACACCTTC	CASGVQGMGGYTF
few	TRBV5-1	NA	15	TRBJ2-7	TGCGCCAGCAGCTTGGGGGGGTACGAGCACTACGAGCAGTACTTC	CASSLGGYEHYEQYF
many	TRBV7-8	NA	14	TRBJ2-7	TGTGCCAGCAGCTTAGTGGTAACTACGTACGAGCAGTACTTC	CASSLVVTTYEQYF
NA	TRBV2	NA	16	TRBJ1-2	TGTGCCAGCAGTGAATTGGCCCTGGGAAGTATCTATGGCTACACCTTC	CASSELALGSIYGYTF
NA	TRBV4-1	TRBD1	16	TRBJ1-6	TGCGCCAGCAGCCAAGCGGAGGGGGCTCGGAATTCACCCCTCCACTTT	CASSQAEGARNSPLHF
many	TRBV12-3/TRBV12-4	TRBD1	14	TRBJ2-4	TGTGCCAGCAGTTTAAAGGGACAGAAAAACATTCAGTACTTC	CASSLKGQKNIQYF
many	TRBV5-1	NA	16	TRBJ2-7	TGCGCCAGCAGCTTGGGAGAGGACAGTTACTCCTACGAGCAGTACTTC	CASSLGEDSYSYEQYF
NA	TRBV7-2	TRBD1	15	TRBJ2-7	TGTGCCAGCAGCAGAACCGGGACAGGGTACTACGAGCAGTACTTC	CASSRTGTGYYEQYF
few	TRBV29-1	TRBD1	13	TRBJ2-1	TGCAGCGTTGAGACAGGGGTCTACAATGAGCAGTTCTTC	CSVETGVYNEQFF
NA	TRBV5-1	NA	14	TRBJ1-1	TGCGCCAGCAGCTATGAACAGGGTTGGACTGAAGCTTTCTTT	CASSYEQGWTEAFF
NA	TRBV3-1	TRBD1	15	TRBJ1-2	TGTGCCAGCAGCACTCCCGGGACAGGGCGGTATGGCTACACCTTC	CASSTPGTGRYGYTF
NA	TRBV20-1	NA	17	TRBJ2-1	TGCAGTGCTAGAGATTTAACTAGCGCTCAGGGGCGCCATGAGCAGTTCTTC	CSARDLTSAQGRHEQFF
NA	TRBV7-2	TRBD2	16	TRBJ2-2	TGTGCCAGCAGCTTTACCAGCGGGGGGAACACCGGGGAGCTGTTTTTT	CASSFTSGGNTGELFF
NA	TRBV2	NA	15	TRBJ2-5	TGTGCCAGCAGGGGATTTGCGGGACAGAGCGGGACCCAGTACTTC	CASRGFAGQSGTQYF
many	TRBV20-1	NA	11	TRBJ1-1	TGCAGTGCGAGGCCGGTGGAGGAGGCTTTCTTT	CSARPVEEAFF
NA	TRBV18	NA	15	TRBJ1-6	TGTGCCAGCTCATACCAAGAGGTCTTTAATTCACCCCTCCACTTT	CASSYQEVFNSPLHF
NA	TRBV11-2	NA	14	TRBJ2-2	TGTGCCAGCAGCACCAGAGGCAGCACCGGGGAGCTGTTTTTT	CASSTRGSTGELFF
few	TRBV11-1	TRBD2	18	TRBJ2-2	TGTGCCAGCAGCACGCGGACTAGCGATAAGTTTGACACCGGGGAGCTGTTTTTT	CASSTRTSDKFDTGELFF
NA	TRBV12-3/TRBV12-4	TRBD2	20	TRBJ2-2	TGTGCCAGCAGTCCCAGGAGGGGTAGCGGGAGTGGTGTGTACACCGGGGAGCTGTTTTTT	CASSPRRGSGSGVYTGELFF
few	TRBV20-1	NA	17	TRBJ1-2	TGCAGTGCTAGAGATCAGGGTCGAGGGGGGCTGAGCTATGGCTACACCTTC	CSARDQGRGGLSYGYTF
few	TRBV19	TRBD1	12	TRBJ1-2	TGTGCCAGTAGCCGGGGACAGGGAGGCTACACCTTC	CASSRGQGGYTF
NA	TRBV29-1	NA	16	TRBJ2-5	TGCAGCGTTGAAGGGGGTTTGGGCCCGTACCAAGAGACCCAGTACTTC	CSVEGGLGPYQETQYF
NA	TRBV7-3	NA	15	TRBJ2-3	TGTGCCAGCAGCCTTCAGGGTACCGGCACAGATACGCAGTATTTT	CASSLQGTGTDTQYF
NA	TRBV7-2	NA	14	TRBJ2-1	TGTGCCAGCAGCTTAGGTCAGTTCTTCAATGAGCAGTTCTTC	CASSLGQFFNEQFF
NA	TRBV19	NA	15	TRBJ1-4	TGTGCCAGTAGTAGGAAGACAGACTCAAATGAAAAACTGTTTTTT	CASSRKTDSNEKLFF
NA	TRBV7-2	NA	15	TRBJ1-5	TGTGCCAGCAGCTTCCAGTGGGCGTCGAATCAGCCCCAGCATTTT	CASSFQWASNQPQHF
NA	TRBV7-9	NA	17	TRBJ2-5	TGTGCCAGCAGCTTACCCGGGGTGGGCCCCTACCAAGAGACCCAGTACTTC	CASSLPGVGPYQETQYF
NA	TRBV10-3	NA	15	TRBJ1-1	TGTGCCATCAGTGAACCGACAGTTATGAACACTGAAGCTTTCTTT	CAISEPTVMNTEAFF